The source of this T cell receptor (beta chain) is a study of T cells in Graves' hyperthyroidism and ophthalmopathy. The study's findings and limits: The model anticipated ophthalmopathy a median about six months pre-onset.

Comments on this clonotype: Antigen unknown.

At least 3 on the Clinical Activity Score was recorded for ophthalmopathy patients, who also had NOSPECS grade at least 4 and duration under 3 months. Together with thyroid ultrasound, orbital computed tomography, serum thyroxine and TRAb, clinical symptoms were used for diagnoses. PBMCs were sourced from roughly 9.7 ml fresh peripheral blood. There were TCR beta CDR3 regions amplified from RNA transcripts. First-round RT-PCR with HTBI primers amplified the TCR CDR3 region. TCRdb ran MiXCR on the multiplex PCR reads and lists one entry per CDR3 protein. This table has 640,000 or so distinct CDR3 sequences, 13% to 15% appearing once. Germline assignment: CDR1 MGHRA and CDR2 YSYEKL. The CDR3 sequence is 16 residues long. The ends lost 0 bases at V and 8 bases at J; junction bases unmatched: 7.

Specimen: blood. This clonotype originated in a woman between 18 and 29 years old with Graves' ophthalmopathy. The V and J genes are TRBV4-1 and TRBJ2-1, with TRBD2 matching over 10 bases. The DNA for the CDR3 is TGCGCCAGCAGCCAAGAAGGGGGGCTAGCGGGAGATGAGCAGTTCTTC. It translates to CASSQEGGLAGDEQFF.